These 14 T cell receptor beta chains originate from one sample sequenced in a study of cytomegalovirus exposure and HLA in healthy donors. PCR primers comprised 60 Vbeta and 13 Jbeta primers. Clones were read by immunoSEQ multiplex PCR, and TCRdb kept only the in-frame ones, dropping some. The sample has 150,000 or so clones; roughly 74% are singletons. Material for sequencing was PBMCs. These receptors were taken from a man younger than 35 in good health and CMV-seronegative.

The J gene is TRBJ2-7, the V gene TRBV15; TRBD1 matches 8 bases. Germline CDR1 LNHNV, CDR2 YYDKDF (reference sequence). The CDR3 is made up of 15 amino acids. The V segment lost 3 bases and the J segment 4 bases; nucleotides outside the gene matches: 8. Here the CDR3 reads CATSSGGTGGYEQYV. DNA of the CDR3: TGTGCCACCAGCAGTGGGGGGACAGGTGGATACGAGCAGTACGTC.

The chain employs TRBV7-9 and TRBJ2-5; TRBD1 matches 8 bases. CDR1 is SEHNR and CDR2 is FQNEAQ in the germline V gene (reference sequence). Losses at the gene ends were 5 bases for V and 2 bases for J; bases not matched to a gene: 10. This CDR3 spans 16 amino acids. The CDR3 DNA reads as TGTGCCAGCAGCGGCCCAGACAGGGGCGTTCAAGAGACCCAGTACTTC. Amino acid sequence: CASSGPDRGVQETQYF.

CDR3 nucleotide sequence: TGTGCCAGCAGTTCGAGGATAGGTGAAAAACTGTTTTTT. It codes for CASSSRIGEKLFF. The chain links TRBV27 to TRBJ1-4; D remains ambiguous. Germline CDR1 MNHEY, CDR2 SMNVEV (reference sequence). The CDR3 loop spans 13 amino acids. The V gene lost 4 bases and the J gene lost 7 bases, with 10 bases spanning the gap.

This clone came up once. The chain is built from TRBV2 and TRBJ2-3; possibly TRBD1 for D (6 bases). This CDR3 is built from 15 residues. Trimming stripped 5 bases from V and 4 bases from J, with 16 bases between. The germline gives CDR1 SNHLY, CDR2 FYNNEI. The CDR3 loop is CASSTGHPGADTQYF. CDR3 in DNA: TGTGCCAGCAGTACGGGACACCCCGGGGCAGATACGCAGTATTTT.

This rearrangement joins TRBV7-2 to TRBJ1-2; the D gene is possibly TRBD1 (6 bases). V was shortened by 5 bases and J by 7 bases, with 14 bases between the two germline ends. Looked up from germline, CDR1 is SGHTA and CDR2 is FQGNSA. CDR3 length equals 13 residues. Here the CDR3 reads CASSRNRAGGYTF. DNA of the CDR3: TGTGCCAGCAGCCGTAACAGGGCCGGTGGCTACACCTTC.

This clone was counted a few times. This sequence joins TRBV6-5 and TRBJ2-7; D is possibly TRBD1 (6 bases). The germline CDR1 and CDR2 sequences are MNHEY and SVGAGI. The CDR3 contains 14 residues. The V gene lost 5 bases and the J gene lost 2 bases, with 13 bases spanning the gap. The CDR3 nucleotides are TGTGCCAGCAGTAGAACAGGGTGGCCCTACGAGCAGTACGTC. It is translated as CASSRTGWPYEQYV.

The CDR3 spells CASSPGQMNTEAFF. DNA of the CDR3: TGTGCCAGCAGTCCGGGACAGATGAACACTGAAGCTTTCTTT. The chain uses TRBV28 and TRBJ1-1; 7 bases map to TRBD1. From germline, CDR1 is MDHEN and CDR2 SYDVKM. The CDR3 length is 14 residues. V shed 5 bases and J 0 bases; nucleotides not matched to a gene: 3.

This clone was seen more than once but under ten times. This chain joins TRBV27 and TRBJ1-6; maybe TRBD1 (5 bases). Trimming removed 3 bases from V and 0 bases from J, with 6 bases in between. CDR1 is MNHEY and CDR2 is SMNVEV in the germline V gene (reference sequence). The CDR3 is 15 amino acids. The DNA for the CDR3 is TGTGCCAGCAGTTTGGGGGGCTCCTATAATTCACCCCTCCACTTT. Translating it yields CASSLGGSYNSPLHF.

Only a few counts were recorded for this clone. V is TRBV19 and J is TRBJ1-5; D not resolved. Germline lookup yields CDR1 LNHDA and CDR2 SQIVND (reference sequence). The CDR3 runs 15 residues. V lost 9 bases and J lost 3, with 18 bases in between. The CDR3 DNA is TGTGCCAGCGGGGTCCAAGGGCTCCTCAATCAGCCCCAGCATTTT. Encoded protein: CASGVQGLLNQPQHF.

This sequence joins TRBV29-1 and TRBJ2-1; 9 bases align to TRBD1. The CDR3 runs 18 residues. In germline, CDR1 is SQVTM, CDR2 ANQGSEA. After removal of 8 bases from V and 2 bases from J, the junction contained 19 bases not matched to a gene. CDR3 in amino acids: CSSKGGIQGANTYNEQFF. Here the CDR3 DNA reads TGCAGCTCCAAAGGGGGTATACAGGGGGCGAATACCTACAATGAGCAGTTCTTC.

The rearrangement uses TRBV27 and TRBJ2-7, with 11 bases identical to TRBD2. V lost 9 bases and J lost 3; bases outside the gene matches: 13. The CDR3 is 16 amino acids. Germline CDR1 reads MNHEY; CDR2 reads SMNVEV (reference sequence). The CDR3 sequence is CARPLRPSGGYYEQYV. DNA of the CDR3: TGTGCCAGACCCCTACGGCCTAGCGGGGGGTACTACGAGCAGTACGTC.

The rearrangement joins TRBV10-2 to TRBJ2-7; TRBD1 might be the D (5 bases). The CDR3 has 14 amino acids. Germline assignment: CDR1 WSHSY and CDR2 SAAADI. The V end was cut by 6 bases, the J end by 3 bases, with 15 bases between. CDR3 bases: TGCGCCAGCAGGGCACAGGTAGGGAACTACGAGCAGTACTTC. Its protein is CASRAQVGNYEQYF.

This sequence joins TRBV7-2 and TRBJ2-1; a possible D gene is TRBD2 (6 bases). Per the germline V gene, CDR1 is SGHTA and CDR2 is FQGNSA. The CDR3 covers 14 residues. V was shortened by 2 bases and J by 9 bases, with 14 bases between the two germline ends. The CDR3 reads CASSLRRGTGEQFF. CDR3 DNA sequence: TGTGCCAGCAGCTTACGGCGGGGTACGGGTGAGCAGTTCTTC.

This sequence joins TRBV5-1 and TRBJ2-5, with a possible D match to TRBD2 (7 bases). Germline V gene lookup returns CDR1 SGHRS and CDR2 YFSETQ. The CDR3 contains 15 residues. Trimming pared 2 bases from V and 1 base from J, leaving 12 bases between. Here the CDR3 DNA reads TGCGCCAGCAGCTTTGGGGGGGCCCTCCAAGAGACCCAGTACTTC. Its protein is CASSFGGALQETQYF.